These 17 T cell receptor beta chains were all obtained from the same sample, sequenced in a study of blood T cell repertoires in COVID-19. Assay: immunoSEQ multiplex PCR; the TCRdb copy retains only in-frame clones and omits some. In the table there are around 60,000 clones, roughly 83% of which are singletons. The sequenced material came from peripheral blood. The origin of the receptors is a man aged 55 to 70 with COVID-19, enrolled during active disease.

V gene TRBV5-1 combines with J gene TRBJ2-3, with D possibly being TRBD2 (5 bases). Germline V gene lookup returns CDR1 SGHRS and CDR2 YFSETQ. V was pared by 0 bases and J by 5 bases, with 13 bases between. The CDR3 consists of 15 residues. The CDR3 coding sequence is TGCGCCAGCAGCTTGGTTAGTAGCGAGATAGATACGCAGTATTTT. This encodes CASSLVSSEIDTQYF.

This chain connects TRBV4-2 to TRBJ1-2; the D is unclear. V lost 2 bases to trimming and J lost 0 bases, with 10 bases between them. The CDR3 runs 15 residues. CDR1 LGHNA and CDR2 YNFKEQ come from the germline V gene. The DNA for the CDR3 is TGTGCCAGCAGCCAAAACTCACCTACTAACTATGGCTACACCTTC. It yields the protein CASSQNSPTNYGYTF.

Here the CDR3 reads CASSQDNRVSQPQHF. The DNA of the CDR3 is TGTGCCAGCAGCCAGGATAACAGGGTTTCTCAGCCCCAGCATTTT. The chain recombines TRBV3-1 (or the pseudogene TRBV3-2) with TRBJ1-5; D might be TRBD1 (6 bases). Trimming stripped 3 bases from V and 6 bases from J, with 15 bases between. Germline V CDR1 and CDR2: LGHDT, YNNKEL (reference sequence). There are 15 residues in the CDR3.

The chain employs TRBV7-3 and TRBJ1-1, with 8 nucleotides matching TRBD1. The CDR3 spans 15 residues. CDR1 and CDR2 from the germline V gene are SGHTA and FQGTGA. The trim removed 4 bases at V and 1 base at J, leaving 5 bases unmatched. The CDR3 bases are TGTGCCAGCAGCTCCCAGGGGGCTGGGAACACTGAAGCTTTCTTT. Translation: CASSSQGAGNTEAFF.

This clone is categorized as medium-sized. The V and J genes are TRBV29-1 and TRBJ1-2; possibly TRBD1 for D (6 bases). Germline assignment: CDR1 SQVTM and CDR2 ANQGSEA. This CDR3 comprises 13 residues. The V end lost 5 bases, the J end lost 0 bases, and 10 bases lay between the germline ends. Here the CDR3 reads CSVLGQTNYGYTF. As DNA, the CDR3 is TGCAGCGTTTTAGGACAGACTAACTATGGCTACACCTTC.

The chain employs TRBV19 and TRBJ2-1, with D possibly TRBD1 on 5 matching bases. Trimming cost V 1 base and J 2 bases, with 9 bases left between them. Germline CDR1 reads LNHDA; CDR2 reads SQIVND (reference sequence). The CDR3 is 15 amino acids. CDR3 DNA sequence: TGTGCCAGTAGTATAGGGCAGGGAACCTACAATGAGCAGTTCTTC. Its protein is CASSIGQGTYNEQFF.

The gene calls are TRBV3-1 (or the pseudogene TRBV3-2) and TRBJ2-3; D might be TRBD2 (6 bases). CDR3 length: 17 residues. Trimming shortened V by 1 base and J by 2 bases, and 16 bases separated the two germline ends. Germline V gene lookup returns CDR1 LGHDT and CDR2 YNNKEL (reference sequence). In DNA form, the CDR3 reads TGTGCCAGCAGCCAAGGTTTCAGAGCGGGTTACACAGATACGCAGTATTTT. Translated: CASSQGFRAGYTDTQYF.

This clone has a handful of counts. This chain links TRBV5-1 with TRBJ1-6; 7 bases align to TRBD1. V was clipped by 3 bases and J by 6 bases; unmatched bases: 3. The CDR3 runs 14 residues. CDR1 and CDR2 from the germline V gene are SGHRS and YFSETQ. The CDR3 region is CASSSGTVNSPLHF. In DNA form, the CDR3 reads TGCGCCAGCAGCTCCGGGACAGTTAATTCACCCCTCCACTTT.

This clone was recorded at least ten times. V and J are TRBV5-1 and TRBJ2-3; TRBD2 matches 9 bases. Trimming at V came to 2 bases and at J to 2 bases, leaving 6 bases not matched to a gene. The CDR3 runs 16 residues. Germline V gene sequence: CDR1 SGHRS, CDR2 YFSETQ. The CDR3 loop is CASSFSGLANTDTQYF. The CDR3 region has the DNA TGCGCCAGCAGCTTTTCGGGACTAGCAAACACAGATACGCAGTATTTT.

A few counts support this clone. The chain is built from TRBV7-2 and TRBJ1-4; perhaps TRBD1 as D (5 bases). The ends were cut back, 2 bases at V and 0 bases at J, with 10 bases in the middle. The CDR3 is made up of 16 amino acids. Germline CDR1 and CDR2: SGHTA and FQGNSA. The CDR3 reads CASSLRPGATNEKLFF. The CDR3 nucleotides are TGTGCCAGCAGCTTACGGCCGGGGGCAACTAATGAAAAACTGTTTTTT.

The chain combines TRBV30 with TRBJ1-1; unclear D gene. CDR1 GTSNPN and CDR2 SVGIG come from the germline V gene (reference sequence). The CDR3 has 15 residues. V shed 1 base and J shed 2 bases, with 14 bases lying between them. In DNA form, the CDR3 reads TGTGCCTGGAGTGACCAGACCGCAGGAAACACTGAAGCTTTCTTT. Its translation: CAWSDQTAGNTEAFF.

This chain connects TRBV7-6 to TRBJ1-1, with 9 bases matching TRBD1. Germline V gene data show CDR1 as SGHVS and CDR2 as FNYEAQ. V shed 4 bases and J 5 bases; nucleotides not matched to a gene: 8. The CDR3 runs to 15 residues. The CDR3 reads CASSSTTGGRTEAFF. In nucleotides, the CDR3 is TGTGCCAGCAGCTCAACGACAGGGGGTAGGACTGAAGCTTTCTTT.

CDR3 in DNA: TGTGCCAGCAGCTCAAACCGGGAACCCAATGAGCAGTTCTTC. This codes for CASSSNREPNEQFF. The V gene is TRBV7-3, the J gene TRBJ2-1, with a possible D match to TRBD2 (5 bases). V gave up 4 bases and J gave up 6 bases, with 13 bases separating them. Germline V lookup: CDR1 SGHTA, CDR2 FQGTGA. This CDR3 is built from 14 residues.

CDR3 region: CASLDGGRGRTGELFF. The CDR3 DNA reads as TGCGCCAGTCTCGACGGCGGGAGGGGACGCACCGGGGAGCTGTTTTTT. The chain couples TRBV10-2 to TRBJ2-2; 9 bases are shared with TRBD2. The length of the CDR3 is 16 residues. The V and J ends lost 9 bases and 4 bases, in that order; junction bases with no gene match: 12. In germline, CDR1 is WSHSY, CDR2 SAAADI.

The CDR3 sequence is CATGTPGQGSSEQFF. CDR3 DNA sequence: TGTGCCACCGGTACCCCGGGACAGGGTTCCAGTGAGCAGTTCTTC. The V and J genes are TRBV24-1 and TRBJ2-1; 9 bases are a match to TRBD1. There are 15 residues in the CDR3. Germline V lookup: CDR1 KGHDR, CDR2 SFDVKD. J was trimmed by 9 bases and V by 9 bases; bases with no gene match: 14.

The V gene is TRBV7-6, the J gene TRBJ1-4; TRBD1 agrees at 7 bases. The germline CDR1 and CDR2 sequences are SGHVS and FNYEAQ. The CDR3 is 15 residues long. The trim removed 5 bases at V and 6 bases at J, leaving 9 bases unmatched. The CDR3 loop is CASSPAPRGDEKLFF. In nucleotides, the CDR3 is TGTGCCAGCAGCCCCGCCCCCAGGGGGGATGAAAAACTGTTTTTT.

The J gene is TRBJ1-1, the V gene TRBV2; D unclear. Between the trimmed V and J ends, which lost 4 bases and 1 base, there was a span of 10 bases. CDR1 SNHLY and CDR2 FYNNEI come from the germline V gene. The CDR3 is 14 residues long. The CDR3 region has the DNA TGTGCCAGCAGTGCACAGCCTGGGAACACTGAAGCTTTCTTT. Its protein product is CASSAQPGNTEAFF.